This T cell receptor (beta chain) was obtained from a study of T cell clonality in common variable immunodeficiency. Both groups were predominantly of Caucasian heritage. CVID subjects had received replacement immunoglobulin for at least one year. Blood samples were heparinized, roughly 5 to 8.5 ml per donor. This clone appeared many times. Antigen specificity is unknown. The CDR3 is cut off 3 residues early in the read; its end comes from the germline J gene. V shed 5 bases and J 2 bases; nucleotides not matched to a gene: 7. CDR3 length: 14 amino acids. CDR1 is DFQATT and CDR2 is SNEGSKA in the germline V gene (reference sequence). General study results and limits: Shared TCRbeta clones were fewer between CVID subjects than controls. Common variable immunodeficiency TCR beta sequences reportedly had fewer deletions and N-nucleotide insertions.

The table came from immunoSEQ multiplex PCR; TCRdb's copy has only in-frame clones and leaves some out. The sample is made up of tens of thousands of clones, none counted only once. Sequencing used peripheral blood mononuclear cells. This chain uses TRBV20-1 with TRBJ2-7, with 9 bases fitting TRBD1. The receptor comes from a human donor with common variable immunodeficiency. Here the CDR3 reads CSAGDRAFAYEQYF. The sequenced part of the CDR3 DNA is TGCAGTGCTGGGGACAGGGCGTTTGCCTACGAG.